This T cell receptor beta chain was recorded in a study of T cells in Graves' hyperthyroidism and ophthalmopathy. Study-level information: The initial diagnosis was the point when peripheral blood was collected, ahead of any treatment.

Whole-study findings and limits: Appearing also in blood were most of the thyroid clonotypes expanded above 0.001.

The germline V gene has CDR1 KGHSH and CDR2 LQKENI. Trimming stripped 3 bases from V and 1 base from J, with 7 bases between. The CDR3 length is 14 residues. This clonotype was detected ten times or more. The antigen remains undetermined. TCR beta CDR3 region amplification was performed from RNA transcripts. The TCR CDR3 was amplified in a first-round RT-PCR using the HTBI primer set. TCRdb called the multiplex PCR reads again in MiXCR, with one record for every CDR3 protein. This sample has hundreds of thousands of distinct CDR3 sequences; roughly 14% occur once, and the top ten carry about 12%. Diagnoses were established using clinical symptoms, serum thyroxine and TRAb, thyroid ultrasound and orbital computed tomography.

Sequences were obtained from blood. This sequence was found in a man between 18 and 29 years old with Graves' ophthalmopathy. The rearrangement uses TRBV18 and TRBJ1-3, with D tentatively TRBD1 (6 bases). As DNA, the CDR3 is TGTGCCAGCTCACCTGGGACATCTGGAAACACCATATATTTT. Residues: CASSPGTSGNTIYF.